Listed below are T cell receptor beta chains from one sample, sequenced in a study of shared clonotypes between healthy human individuals. Method: immunoSEQ multiplex PCR; TCRdb's copy keeps in-frame clones and lacks some. The sample has fewer than 3 million clones, around 92% seen once. Sequencing was performed on naive CD4+ T cells from PBMCs. The receptors derive from a young man in good health. Some clones in this sample may be carry-over from other donors' samples. Both conserved end residues are trimmed from each CDR3.

J: TRBJ1-4; V: TRBV18; CDR3: ASSPQGKSEKLF
J: TRBJ2-7; V: TRBV28; CDR3: ASSFLRDRGYEQY
J: TRBJ2-7; V: TRBV30; CDR3: AWRSRQGEQY
J: TRBJ2-6; V: TRBV6-5; CDR3: ASTLDSGANVLT
J: TRBJ2-7; V: TRBV4-1; CDR3: ASSHGTAGVDYEQY
J: TRBJ2-7; V: TRBV6-5; CDR3: ASSYSHTSYEQY
J: TRBJ1-1; V: TRBV2; CDR3: ASRKDGNTEAF
J: TRBJ1-2; V: TRBV19; CDR3: ARGRGRSYGYT
J: TRBJ2-7; V: TRBV19; CDR3: ASSTQRTGNPYEQY
J: TRBJ2-1; V: TRBV15; CDR3: ATSREPGATYNEQF
J: TRBJ2-1; V: TRBV7-3; CDR3: ASSLISGNYAEQF
J: TRBJ2-7; V: TRBV29-1; CDR3: SVQRTGPGEQY
J: TRBJ1-2; V: TRBV6-1; CDR3: ASSELGESLGYT
J: TRBJ2-1; V: TRBV5-1; CDR3: ASSRGLAVNNEQF
J: TRBJ1-2; V: TRBV5-6; CDR3: ASSLNLGTVYGYT
J: TRBJ2-3; V: TRBV5-1; CDR3: ASSPGARGDTQY
J: TRBJ1-2; V: TRBV5-1; CDR3: ASSLGSGSGLDGYT
J: TRBJ2-1; V: TRBV6-5; CDR3: ASSYSSPSGRNEQF
J: TRBJ2-2; V: TRBV30; CDR3: AWNHPYSLLVPGELF
J: TRBJ2-7; V: TRBV5-1; CDR3: ASSPRSGAEQY
J: TRBJ1-4; V: TRBV20-1; CDR3: SAGVEKLF
J: TRBJ2-5; V: TRBV28; CDR3: ASSEPRGRRTQY
J: TRBJ2-1; V: TRBV7-2; CDR3: ASSPTSGTVFGEQF
J: TRBJ1-1; V: TRBV19; CDR3: ASSMAEITEAF
J: TRBJ2-3; V: TRBV5-1; CDR3: ASSPLTGGTDTQY
J: TRBJ1-2; V: TRBV5-4; CDR3: ASSLGGNTNYGYT
J: TRBJ1-1; V: TRBV19; CDR3: AISKIEAF
J: TRBJ2-7; V: TRBV5-1; CDR3: ASSFWTSVPSYEQY
J: TRBJ1-1; V: TRBV7-9; CDR3: ASSSSGGGTEAF
J: TRBJ2-7; V: TRBV18; CDR3: ASSPWARSYEQY
J: TRBJ2-7; V: TRBV5-6; CDR3: ASSLGLNTYEQY
J: TRBJ2-7; V: TRBV7-3; CDR3: ASSLSGRAYEQY
J: TRBJ1-5; V: TRBV6-6; CDR3: ASAFQGGGQPQH
J: TRBJ1-1; V: TRBV10-3; CDR3: AISEPGQGAMNTEAF
J: TRBJ2-7; V: TRBV11-2; CDR3: ASTFRLAGVSEQY
J: TRBJ1-2; V: TRBV7-2; CDR3: ASRADRGGGYT
J: TRBJ2-3; V: TRBV6-1; CDR3: ASSERGGDDTQY
J: TRBJ2-1; V: TRBV9; CDR3: ASSVKLWGYNEQF
J: TRBJ2-7; V: TRBV6-5; CDR3: ASSRELAGVSEQY
J: TRBJ1-1; V: TRBV28; CDR3: ASKKGNTEAF
J: TRBJ2-1; V: TRBV5-1; CDR3: ASSLGLAGAYNEQF
J: TRBJ1-1; V: TRBV19; CDR3: ASSGRVLGTEAF
J: TRBJ2-3; V: TRBV28; CDR3: ASSRRLVTDTQY
J: TRBJ1-3; V: TRBV9; CDR3: ASSARRDSGNTIY
J: TRBJ2-5; V: TRBV7-8; CDR3: ASKVAGGQETQY
J: TRBJ2-5; V: TRBV6-5; CDR3: ASSYAQETQY
J: TRBJ2-3; V: TRBV6-5; CDR3: ASSYPGTDTQY
J: TRBJ2-7; V: TRBV5-1; CDR3: ASKAPGTSGYEQY